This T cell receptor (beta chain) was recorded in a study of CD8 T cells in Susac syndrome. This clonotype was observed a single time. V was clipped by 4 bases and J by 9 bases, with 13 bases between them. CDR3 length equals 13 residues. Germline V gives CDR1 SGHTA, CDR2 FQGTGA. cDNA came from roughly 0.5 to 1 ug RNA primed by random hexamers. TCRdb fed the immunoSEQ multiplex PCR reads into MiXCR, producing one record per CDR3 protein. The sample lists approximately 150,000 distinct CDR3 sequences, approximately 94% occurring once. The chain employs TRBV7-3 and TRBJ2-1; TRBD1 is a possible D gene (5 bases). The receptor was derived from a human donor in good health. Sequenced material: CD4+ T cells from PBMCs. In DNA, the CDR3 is TGTGCCAGCAGCTCTCAGGGTTTCGGTGAGCAGTTCTTC. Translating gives CASSSQGFGEQFF.